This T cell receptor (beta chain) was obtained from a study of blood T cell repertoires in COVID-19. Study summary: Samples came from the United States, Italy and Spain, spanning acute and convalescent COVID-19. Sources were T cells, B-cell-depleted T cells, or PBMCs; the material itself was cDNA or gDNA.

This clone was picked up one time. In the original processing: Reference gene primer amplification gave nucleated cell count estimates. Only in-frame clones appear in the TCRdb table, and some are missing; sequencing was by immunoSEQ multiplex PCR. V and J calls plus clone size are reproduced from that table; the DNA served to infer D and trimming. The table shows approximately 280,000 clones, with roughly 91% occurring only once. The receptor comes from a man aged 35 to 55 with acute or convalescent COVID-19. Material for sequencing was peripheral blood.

The CDR3 spells CASSLTQNSYNEQFF. Written as DNA, the CDR3 is TGTGCCAGCAGCTTGACGCAGAACTCCTACAATGAGCAGTTCTTC. This sequence joins TRBV5-4 and TRBJ2-1; D remains ambiguous. This CDR3 region has 15 residues. Trimming removed 1 base at V and 0 bases at J, with 8 bases between. Germline CDR1 is SGHNT and CDR2 is YYREEE (reference sequence).